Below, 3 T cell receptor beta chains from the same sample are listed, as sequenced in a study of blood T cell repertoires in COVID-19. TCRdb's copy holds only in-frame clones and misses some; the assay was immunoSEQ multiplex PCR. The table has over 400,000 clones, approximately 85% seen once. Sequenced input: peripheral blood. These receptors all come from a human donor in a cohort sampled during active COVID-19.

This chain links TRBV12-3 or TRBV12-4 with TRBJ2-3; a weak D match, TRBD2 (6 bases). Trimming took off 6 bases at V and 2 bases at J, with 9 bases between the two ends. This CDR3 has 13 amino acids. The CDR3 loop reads CASRRGTTDTQYF. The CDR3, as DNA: TGTGCCAGCAGACGGGGGACCACAGATACGCAGTATTTT.

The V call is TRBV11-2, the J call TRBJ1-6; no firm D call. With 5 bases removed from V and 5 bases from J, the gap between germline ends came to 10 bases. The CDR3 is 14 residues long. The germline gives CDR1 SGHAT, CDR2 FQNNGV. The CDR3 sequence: CASSPNSNNSPLHF. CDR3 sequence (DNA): TGTGCCAGCAGCCCCAACTCGAATAATTCACCCCTCCACTTT.

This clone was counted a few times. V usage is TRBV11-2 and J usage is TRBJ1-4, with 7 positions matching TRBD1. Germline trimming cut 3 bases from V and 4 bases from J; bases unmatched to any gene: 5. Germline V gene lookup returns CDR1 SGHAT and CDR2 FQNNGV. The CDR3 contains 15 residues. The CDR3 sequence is CASSFATGSNEKLFF. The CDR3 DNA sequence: TGTGCCAGCAGCTTCGCGACAGGGAGTAATGAAAAACTGTTTTTT. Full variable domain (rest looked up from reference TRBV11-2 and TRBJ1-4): EAGVAQSPRYKIIEKRQSVAFWCNPISGHATLYWYQQILGQGPKLLIQFQNNGVVDDSQLPKDRFSAERLKGVDSTLKIQPAKLEDSAVYLCASSFATGSNEKLFFGSGTQLSVL.